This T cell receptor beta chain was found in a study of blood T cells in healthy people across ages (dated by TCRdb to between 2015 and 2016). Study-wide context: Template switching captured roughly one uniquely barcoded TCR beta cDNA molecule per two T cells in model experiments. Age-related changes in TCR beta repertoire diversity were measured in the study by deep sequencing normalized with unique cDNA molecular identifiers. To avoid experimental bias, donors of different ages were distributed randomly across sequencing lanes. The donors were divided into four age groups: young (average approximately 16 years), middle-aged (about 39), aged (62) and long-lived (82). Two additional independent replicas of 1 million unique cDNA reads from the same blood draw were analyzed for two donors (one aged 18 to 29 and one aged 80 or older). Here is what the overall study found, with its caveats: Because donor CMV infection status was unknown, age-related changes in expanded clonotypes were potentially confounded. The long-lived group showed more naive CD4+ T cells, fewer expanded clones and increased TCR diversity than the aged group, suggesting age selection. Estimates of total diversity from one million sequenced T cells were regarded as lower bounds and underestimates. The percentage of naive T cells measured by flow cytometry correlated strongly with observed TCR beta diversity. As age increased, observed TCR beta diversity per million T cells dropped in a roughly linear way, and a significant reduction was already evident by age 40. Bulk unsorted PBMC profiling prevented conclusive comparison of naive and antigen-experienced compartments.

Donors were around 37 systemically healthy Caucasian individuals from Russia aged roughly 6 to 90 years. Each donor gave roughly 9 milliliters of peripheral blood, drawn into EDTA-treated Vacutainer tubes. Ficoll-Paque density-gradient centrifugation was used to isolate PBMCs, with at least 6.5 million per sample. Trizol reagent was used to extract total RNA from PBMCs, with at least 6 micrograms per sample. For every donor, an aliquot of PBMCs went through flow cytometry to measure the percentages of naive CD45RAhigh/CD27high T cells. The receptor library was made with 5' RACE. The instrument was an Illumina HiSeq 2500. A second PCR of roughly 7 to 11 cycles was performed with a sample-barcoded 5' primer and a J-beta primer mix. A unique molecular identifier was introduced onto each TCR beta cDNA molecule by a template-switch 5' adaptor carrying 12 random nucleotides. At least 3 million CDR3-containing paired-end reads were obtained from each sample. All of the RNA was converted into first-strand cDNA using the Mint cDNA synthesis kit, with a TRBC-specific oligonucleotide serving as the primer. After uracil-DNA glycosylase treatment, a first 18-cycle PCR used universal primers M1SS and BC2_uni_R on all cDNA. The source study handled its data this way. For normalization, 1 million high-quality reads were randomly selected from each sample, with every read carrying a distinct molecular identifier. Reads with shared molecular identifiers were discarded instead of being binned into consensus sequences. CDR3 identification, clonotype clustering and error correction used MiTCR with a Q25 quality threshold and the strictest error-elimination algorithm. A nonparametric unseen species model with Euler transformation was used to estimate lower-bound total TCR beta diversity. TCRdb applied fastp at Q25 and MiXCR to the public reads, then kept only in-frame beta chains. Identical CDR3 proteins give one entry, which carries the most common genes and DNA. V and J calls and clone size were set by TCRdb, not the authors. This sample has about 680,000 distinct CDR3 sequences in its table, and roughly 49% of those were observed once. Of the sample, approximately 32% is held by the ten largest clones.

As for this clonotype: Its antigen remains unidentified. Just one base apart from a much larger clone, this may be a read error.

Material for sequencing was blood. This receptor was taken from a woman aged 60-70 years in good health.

The CDR3: CSTRDRLSGLAGVGQETQYF. At the DNA level, the sequence is TGCAGTACTAGAGATCGGCTGTCGGGACTAGCGGGAGTGGGACAAGAGACCCAGTACTTC. The receptor chain draws on TRBV20-1 and TRBJ2-5, with 14 bases in between that match TRBD2. The germline V gene (reference sequence) sets CDR1 to DFQATT and CDR2 to SNEGSKA. The CDR3 has 20 amino acids, counting the end cysteine and phenylalanine. Left in the record is the CDR3 DNA by itself, 60 bases read in frame from the first base.